These 25 T cell receptor beta chains came from one sample sequenced in a study of TIL therapy for anti-PD-1-resistant metastatic lung cancer. Time point indicated: pre-treatment sample, taken before nivolumab and TIL therapy. Sequencing used immunoSEQ v3. Method: immunoSEQ multiplex PCR; TCRdb's copy keeps in-frame clones and lacks some. There are over 20,000 clones in the sample; 60% to 85% occur only once, and about 7% lies in the top ten. The sample was blood, taken at baseline. These receptors originate from a person aged 25-85 years with non-small cell lung cancer.

This chain links TRBV4-3 with TRBJ2-1; D ambiguous. V gave up 3 bases and J gave up 4 bases, with 13 bases separating them. There are 15 residues in the CDR3. Looked up from germline, CDR1 is LGHNA and CDR2 is YSLEER. The CDR3 coding sequence is TGCGCCAGCAGCCAGGTTCTAATGGGGTACAATGAGCAGTTCTTC. Its protein product is CASSQVLMGYNEQFF.

The chain employs TRBV27 and TRBJ2-7; the match to TRBD2 covers 7 bases. The V gene end was trimmed by 5 bases and the J gene end by 5 bases; junction bases not matched to a gene: 3. This CDR3 has 12 residues. In germline, CDR1 is MNHEY, CDR2 SMNVEV (reference sequence). CDR3 nucleotide sequence: TGTGCCAGCAGTACGAGCGGGGACGAGCAGTACTTC. Translation gives CASSTSGDEQYF.

The chain carries TRBV4-2 and TRBJ2-3; 11 nucleotides align to TRBD2. CDR1 and CDR2 (germline): LGHNA, YNFKEQ. This CDR3 spans 15 amino acids. V was clipped by 4 bases and J by 2 bases; unmatched bases: 2. As DNA, the CDR3 is TGTGCCAGCAGCCTAGCGGGAGGGTCCACAGATACGCAGTATTTT. Residues: CASSLAGGSTDTQYF.

The rearrangement links TRBV7-6 to TRBJ1-3; D is ambiguous. The germline CDR1 and CDR2 sequences are SGHVS and FNYEAQ. This CDR3 spans 16 amino acids. V lost 2 bases and J lost 0, with 11 bases in between. CDR3 in amino acids: CASSLKPSASGNTIYF. Here the CDR3 DNA reads TGTGCCAGCAGCTTAAAGCCGTCAGCCTCTGGAAACACCATATATTTT.

The chain carries TRBV19 and TRBJ1-1; TRBD1 matches at 11 bases. The CDR3 covers 16 residues. The trim removed 7 bases at V and 2 bases at J, leaving 9 bases unmatched. CDR1 LNHDA and CDR2 SQIVND come from the germline V gene (reference sequence). The CDR3 DNA reads as TGTGCCAGTACCCCGCGGGGACAGGGGGTCAACACTGAAGCTTTCTTT. It codes for CASTPRGQGVNTEAFF.

This chain joins TRBV10-1 and TRBJ2-3; D is uncertain. Trimming shortened V by 0 bases and J by 8 bases, and 3 bases separated the two germline ends. The CDR3 has 11 residues. Germline V gene data show CDR1 as WNHNN and CDR2 as SYGVQD (reference sequence). In nucleotides, the CDR3 is TGCGCCAGCAGTGAGTCGGGTACGCAGTATTTT. Translation gives CASSESGTQYF.

This chain connects TRBV11-3 to TRBJ1-2, with 7 bases lining up with TRBD1. V was clipped by 5 bases and J by 0 bases; unmatched bases: 3. In germline, CDR1 is SGHNT, CDR2 YENEEA. The CDR3 length is 14 residues. In DNA form, the CDR3 reads TGTGCCAGCAGCCGACAGGGTTCTAACTATGGCTACACCTTC. Translation: CASSRQGSNYGYTF. Complete variable domain (other parts from reference TRBV11-3 and TRBJ1-2): EAGVVQSPRYKIIEKKQPVAFWCNPISGHNTLYWYLQNLGQGPELLIRYENEEAVDDSQLPKDRFSAERLKGVDSTLKIQPAELGDSAVYLCASSRQGSNYGYTFGSGTRLTVV.

The rearrangement joins TRBV4-1 to TRBJ2-3; possible D gene TRBD2, 8 bases. This CDR3 region has 18 residues. In germline, CDR1 is MGHRA, CDR2 YSYEKL. The V gene lost 1 base and the J gene lost 0 bases, with 17 bases spanning the gap. The CDR3 DNA follows: TGCGCCAGCAGCCAAGTAGCGGGGCCGGGACAGAGCACAGATACGCAGTATTTT. Its translation: CASSQVAGPGQSTDTQYF.

The chain carries TRBV10-3 and TRBJ2-7, with D unresolved. Trimming removed 6 bases from V and 2 bases from J, with 11 bases in between. Germline CDR1 and CDR2: ENHRY and SYGVKD. The CDR3 runs 13 residues. This CDR3 is CAISRQETYEQYF. CDR3 DNA: TGTGCCATCAGCCGGCAGGAGACCTACGAGCAGTACTTC.

The chain carries TRBV30 and TRBJ2-3, with TRBD2 matching 11 bases. This CDR3 is built from 16 residues. V shed 3 bases and J 1 base; nucleotides not matched to a gene: 6. Germline values: CDR1 GTSNPN, CDR2 SVGIG (reference sequence). The CDR3 nucleotides read TGTGCCTGGAGACCCGTAGCGGGGGGGCGCACAGATACGCAGTATTTT. Its protein is CAWRPVAGGRTDTQYF. Full variable domain (outside the CDR3, taken from reference TRBV30 and TRBJ2-3): SQTIHQWPATLVQPVGSPLSLECTVEGTSNPNLYWYRQAAGRGLQLLFYSVGIGQISSEVPQNLSASRPQDRQFILSSKKLLLSDSGFYLCAWRPVAGGRTDTQYFGPGTRLTVL.

This clone was detected once. The DNA of the CDR3 is TGTGCCAGCAACGACAGGGGTTACGAGCAGTACTTC. Its translation is CASNDRGYEQYF. The V gene is TRBV6-1, the J gene TRBJ2-7; 8 bases line up with TRBD1. The CDR3 loop spans 12 amino acids. V was pared by 7 bases and J by 4 bases, with 3 bases of the junction left unmatched. CDR1 is MNHNS and CDR2 is SASEGT in the germline V gene.

The genes are TRBV28 and TRBJ1-2; TRBD1 is a possible D gene (5 bases). The ends were cut back, 6 bases at V and 0 bases at J, with 11 bases in the middle. CDR1 and CDR2 (germline): MDHEN, SYDVKM. This CDR3 has 14 amino acids. CDR3 protein: CASRVGVSNYGYTF. CDR3 nucleotide sequence: TGTGCCAGCAGAGTAGGGGTATCTAACTATGGCTACACCTTC.

This chain links TRBV19 with TRBJ2-7, with 7 nucleotides matching TRBD2. V trimming: 3 bases; J trimming: 3 bases; junction bases outside the gene matches: 8. The CDR3 covers 15 residues. The V gene's germline CDR1 is LNHDA and CDR2 SQIVND (reference sequence). The DNA of the CDR3 is TGTGCCAGTAGTATTGCGGGAGCAAGTTACTACGAGCAGTACTTC. Protein sequence: CASSIAGASYYEQYF.

The chain links TRBV27 to TRBJ2-3; D might be TRBD2 (7 bases). Trimming stripped 5 bases from V and 8 bases from J, with 14 bases between. The length of the CDR3 is 13 residues. Germline V lookup: CDR1 MNHEY, CDR2 SMNVEV (reference sequence). The CDR3 region has the DNA TGTGCCAGCAGTGTCGGGGGGCCGGGTACGCAGTATTTT. This translates into CASSVGGPGTQYF.

This clone was seen only a few times. The chain has TRBV10-3 and TRBJ2-7; possible D gene TRBD2, 6 bases. This CDR3 is 14 amino acids long. Trimming cost V 5 bases and J 2 bases, with 13 bases left between them. Germline V gene lookup returns CDR1 ENHRY and CDR2 SYGVKD. CDR3 sequence: CAISIRDWPYEQYF. The CDR3 DNA is TGTGCCATCAGTATTCGGGACTGGCCCTACGAGCAGTACTTC.

The chain joins TRBV6-6 to TRBJ1-1, with a possible D match to TRBD1 (5 bases). Deletions cut 1 base from V and 7 bases from J, with 7 bases between. Germline CDR1 MNHNY, CDR2 SVGAGI (reference sequence). The CDR3 consists of 12 residues. CDR3 sequence reads: CASSYYGGEAFF. The CDR3 nucleotides read TGTGCCAGCAGTTACTACGGGGGTGAAGCTTTCTTT.

This sequence joins TRBV10-2 and TRBJ2-7, with 9 bases matching TRBD1. Germline V lookup: CDR1 WSHSY, CDR2 SAAADI. The CDR3 covers 14 residues. The trim removed 6 bases at V and 5 bases at J, leaving 8 bases unmatched. The DNA for the CDR3 is TGCGCCAGCAGGGAAGCCGGGACAGGGAACGAGCAGTACTTC. This codes for CASREAGTGNEQYF.

The CDR3 here is CASGLGTANTGELFF. The CDR3 region has the DNA TGTGCTAGTGGTCTAGGGACCGCGAACACCGGGGAGCTGTTTTTT. The rearrangement uses TRBV12-5 and TRBJ2-2; D possibly matches TRBD1 or TRBD2 (5 bases each). Germline V CDR1 and CDR2: LGHNT, FRNRAP. The germline V and J ends were trimmed by 5 bases and 0 bases, with 10 bases remaining between them. The CDR3 spans 15 residues.

This sequence joins TRBV6-5 and TRBJ2-2, with D perhaps given as TRBD1 or TRBD2 (5 bases each). This CDR3 is 14 amino acids long. Trimming stripped 6 bases from V and 8 bases from J, with 16 bases between. Germline V CDR1 and CDR2: MNHEY, SVGAGI. CDR3 nucleotides: TGTGCCAGCAGCTCCGGGACCTTCCCTGGGGAGCTGTTTTTT. The encoded protein is CASSSGTFPGELFF.

The chain recombines TRBV28 with TRBJ2-7, with D perhaps matching TRBD2 (7 bases). This CDR3 spans 13 amino acids. Germline V gene sequence: CDR1 MDHEN, CDR2 SYDVKM. V lost 3 bases and J 6 bases, leaving 12 bases between the germline ends. CDR3 nucleotide sequence: TGTGCCAGCAGTTTTTTAGGGGGGGCCGAGCAGTACTTC. It specifies CASSFLGGAEQYF.

The chain is built from TRBV5-1 and TRBJ2-1, with 9 bases that match TRBD1. CDR1 and CDR2 (germline): SGHRS, YFSETQ. CDR3 size: 15 residues. J was trimmed by 9 bases and V by 4 bases; bases with no gene match: 11. This CDR3 reads CASSGQRDRAIEQFF. Written as DNA, the CDR3 is TGCGCCAGCAGCGGTCAGAGGGACAGGGCGATTGAGCAGTTCTTC.

The chain uses TRBV7-9 and TRBJ2-3, with D hard to call. Per the germline V gene, CDR1 is SEHNR and CDR2 is FQNEAQ (reference sequence). Trimming took 2 bases from V and 8 from J, leaving 8 bases between them. The length of the CDR3 is 12 residues. CDR3 nucleotides: TGTGCCAGCAGCTTAAATGTAGGTACGCAGTATTTT. The encoded protein is CASSLNVGTQYF.

J is TRBJ2-5 and V is TRBV2, with 8 positions matching TRBD1. The germline V gene has CDR1 SNHLY and CDR2 FYNNEI. The ends lost 6 bases at V and 7 bases at J; junction bases unmatched: 16. The length of the CDR3 is 16 residues. CDR3 residues: CASSALTGQVRGTQYF. The CDR3, as DNA: TGTGCCAGCAGCGCCTTGACGGGACAGGTGAGGGGGACCCAGTACTTC.

The genes are TRBV29-1 and TRBJ1-2; the D gene is possibly TRBD1 (5 bases). This CDR3 has 11 amino acids. The ends were cut back, 6 bases at V and 8 bases at J, with 13 bases in the middle. Germline CDR1 reads SQVTM; CDR2 reads ANQGSEA. This chain's CDR3 is CSVGGKPGYTF. The CDR3 nucleotides are TGCAGCGTGGGGGGGAAACCCGGCTACACCTTC.

CDR3 protein: CASSFRGYNEQFF. CDR3 DNA sequence: TGTGCCAGCAGTTTCCGGGGCTACAATGAGCAGTTCTTC. V usage is TRBV28 and J usage is TRBJ2-1; maybe TRBD2 (5 bases). The CDR3 extends over 13 amino acids. From germline, CDR1 is MDHEN and CDR2 SYDVKM. With 3 bases removed from V and 3 bases from J, the gap between germline ends came to 6 bases.